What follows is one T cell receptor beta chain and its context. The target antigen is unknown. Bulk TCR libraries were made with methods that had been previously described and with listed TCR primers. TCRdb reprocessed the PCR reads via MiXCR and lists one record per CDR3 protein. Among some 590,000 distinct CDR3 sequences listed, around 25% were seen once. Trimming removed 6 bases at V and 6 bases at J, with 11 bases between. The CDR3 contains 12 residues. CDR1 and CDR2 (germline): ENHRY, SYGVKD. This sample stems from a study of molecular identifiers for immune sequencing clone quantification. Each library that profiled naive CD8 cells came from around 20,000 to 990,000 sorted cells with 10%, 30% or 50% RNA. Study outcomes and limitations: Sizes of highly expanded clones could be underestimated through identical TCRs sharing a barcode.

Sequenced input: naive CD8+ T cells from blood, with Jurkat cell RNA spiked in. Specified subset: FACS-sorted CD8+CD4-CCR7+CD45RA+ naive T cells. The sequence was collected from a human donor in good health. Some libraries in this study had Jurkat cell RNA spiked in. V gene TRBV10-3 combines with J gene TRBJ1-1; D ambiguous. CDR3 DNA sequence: TGTGCCATCAGGGATCAGCGGCCTGAAGCTTTCTTT. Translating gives CAIRDQRPEAFF.